Reported below is one T cell receptor (beta chain). The antigen remains unidentified. The source of the sample is a study of T cell responses to AZD1222 COVID-19 vaccine. Study-wide results and limits: The reported proportion of spike-specific TCRs targeting unmutated variant regions was nearly half. CD4 TCRs associated with vaccination spanned spike, dominating at 160-218 and 743-854. Donors were mostly white British, more females; clonal diversity possibly underestimated. The peak T cell response came first, and repertoires were sampled only after it.

The germline V gene encodes CDR1 MNHEY and CDR2 SMNVEV (reference sequence). The V gene lost 2 bases and the J gene lost 6 bases, with 13 bases spanning the gap. The CDR3 covers 14 residues. The data were produced by immunoSEQ multiplex PCR, yet TCRdb's version contains in-frame clones alone and is incomplete. The sample lists about 15,000 clones; about nine tenths were seen once. The clonotype comes from an adult who received the AZD1222 COVID-19 vaccine. The starting material was peripheral blood, obtained 28 days after the second AZD1222 dose. V gene TRBV27 combines with J gene TRBJ1-2; D is unresolved. Written as DNA, the CDR3 is TGTGCCAGCAGTTTACGGGCGCCAAGGGATGGCTACACCTTC. Encoded protein: CASSLRAPRDGYTF.